Below, 18 T cell receptor beta chains from the same sample are listed, as sequenced in a study of graft-versus-host responses after intestinal transplantation. The protocol was immunoSEQ multiplex PCR, while the TCRdb copy is restricted to in-frame clones and leaves out a portion. The table includes over 100,000 clones, 90% to 95% detected once. What these receptors recognize is not known. Sample: unstimulated CD8+ T cells sorted from spleen or lymph node cells, taken before transplant. Receptor source: a human donor who was the organ donor for an intestinal transplant.

V is TRBV4-1 and J is TRBJ2-7; no reliable D call. The CDR3 consists of 14 residues. From germline, CDR1 is MGHRA and CDR2 YSYEKL. Trimming removed 1 base from V and 2 bases from J, with 9 bases in between. Here the CDR3 reads CASSQGIGTYEQYF. The CDR3 region has the DNA TGCGCCAGCAGCCAAGGCATAGGAACCTACGAGCAGTACTTC.

The chain recombines TRBV10-3 with TRBJ1-2; D possibly corresponds to TRBD1 (5 bases). The germline V and J ends were trimmed by 1 base and 8 bases, with 20 bases remaining between them. Germline CDR1 ENHRY, CDR2 SYGVKD. The CDR3 contains 16 residues. This CDR3 is CAISEYPGQERLGYTF. The CDR3 DNA follows: TGTGCCATCAGTGAGTACCCGGGGCAGGAGAGATTGGGCTACACCTTC.

J is TRBJ2-1 and V is TRBV30, with 8 nucleotides matching TRBD1. There are 12 residues in the CDR3. The germline gives CDR1 GTSNPN, CDR2 SVGIG (reference sequence). V trimming: 5 bases; J trimming: 5 bases; junction bases outside the gene matches: 2. The CDR3 reads CAWDRGDNEQFF. The DNA of the CDR3 is TGTGCCTGGGACAGGGGCGACAATGAGCAGTTCTTC.

This rearrangement joins TRBV27 to TRBJ2-1; D tentatively reads TRBD1 or TRBD2 (5 bases each). This CDR3 spans 14 amino acids. The V gene lost 8 bases and the J gene lost 2 bases, with 13 bases spanning the gap. Germline V gene sequence: CDR1 MNHEY, CDR2 SMNVEV (reference sequence). The CDR3 reads CASGAGLTYNEQFF. As DNA, the CDR3 is TGTGCCAGCGGGGCGGGCCTAACCTACAATGAGCAGTTCTTC.

This rearrangement joins TRBV6-1 to TRBJ2-7; weak D call: TRBD2 (5 bases). Trimming removed 5 bases from V and 0 bases from J, with 14 bases in between. CDR1 and CDR2 (germline): MNHNS, SASEGT. CDR3 length equals 15 residues. The CDR3 DNA reads TGTGCCAGCAGTCCGACTAACAAAGGCTCCTACGAGCAGTACTTC. This codes for CASSPTNKGSYEQYF.

As concerns this clone: The sample holds other DNA sequences that translate to the same CDR3. V gene TRBV5-6 combines with J gene TRBJ1-2, with D unresolved. Trimming removed 0 bases at V and 1 base at J, with 4 bases between. This CDR3 is built from 13 residues. Germline assignment: CDR1 SGHDT and CDR2 YYEEEE. The CDR3 DNA is TGTGCCAGCAGCTTGGGGGGTAACTATGGCTACACCTTC. Translating gives CASSLGGNYGYTF.

CDR3 DNA sequence: TGTGCCAGCAGTCGGTTGGGGGACAGGGCCTACGAGCAGTACTTC. The encoded protein is CASSRLGDRAYEQYF. This chain connects TRBV27 to TRBJ2-7, with 9 nucleotides matching TRBD1. The CDR3 has 15 amino acids. CDR1 and CDR2 (germline): MNHEY, SMNVEV (reference sequence). V lost 5 bases and J lost 2; bases outside the gene matches: 7.

The rearrangement links TRBV7-6 to TRBJ2-1; D call uncertain. Trimming stripped 5 bases from V and 0 bases from J, with 11 bases between. The CDR3 is 15 residues long. Per the germline V gene, CDR1 is SGHVS and CDR2 is FNYEAQ. The CDR3 reads CASSPARSSYNEQFF. The CDR3 DNA reads TGTGCCAGCAGCCCGGCGAGGAGCTCCTACAATGAGCAGTTCTTC.

This sequence joins TRBV12-5 and TRBJ2-1, with 13 bases aligning to TRBD2. This CDR3 has 15 residues. In germline, CDR1 is LGHNT, CDR2 FRNRAP. J gave up 6 bases and V 6 bases, and 5 bases lay outside the gene matches. CDR3 DNA sequence: TGTGCTAGTGGCCCCACTAGCGGGAGGGCCAATGAGCAGTTCTTC. This gives the protein CASGPTSGRANEQFF.

Here the CDR3 reads CATFGGASTDTQYF. The CDR3 DNA reads TGTGCCACCTTCGGGGGGGCCAGCACAGATACGCAGTATTTT. This chain connects TRBV19 to TRBJ2-3; 8 nucleotides agree with TRBD2. J was trimmed by 0 bases and V by 10 bases; bases with no gene match: 6. The CDR3 loop spans 14 amino acids. CDR1 is LNHDA and CDR2 is SQIVND in the germline V gene (reference sequence).

This clone occurred once. The chain recombines TRBV4-3 with TRBJ1-2; TRBD1 aligns across 8 bases. The CDR3 extends over 15 amino acids. Per the germline V gene, CDR1 is LGHNA and CDR2 is YSLEER. Losses at the gene ends were 0 bases for V and 8 bases for J; bases not matched to a gene: 8. The CDR3 DNA reads TGCGCCAGCAGCCAAGATTTAAACAGGGGGAACGGCTACACCTTC. Translation gives CASSQDLNRGNGYTF.

Notes on this clone: This CDR3 is also generated by other DNA sequences in the sample. The J gene is TRBJ2-7, the V gene TRBV6-5, with D unclear. Trimming removed 2 bases from V and 3 bases from J, with 8 bases in between. This CDR3 comprises 13 residues. Germline CDR1 is MNHEY and CDR2 is SVGAGI. The CDR3: CASSYSRSYEQYF. The CDR3 coding sequence is TGTGCCAGCAGTTACAGTCGGAGCTACGAGCAGTACTTC.

This rearrangement joins TRBV28 to TRBJ2-3; D is unclear. The germline V gene has CDR1 MDHEN and CDR2 SYDVKM. The CDR3 has 13 residues. Trimming took 3 bases from V and 2 from J, leaving 6 bases between them. CDR3 sequence reads: CASSFSATDTQYF. The CDR3 region has the DNA TGTGCCAGCAGTTTTTCAGCCACAGATACGCAGTATTTT.

On this clone: Since the CDR3 does not end with the conserved phenylalanine or tryptophan, this likely comes from a read error. The gene calls are TRBV6-1 and TRBJ1-2, with unresolved D. CDR3 length: 15 amino acids. V lost 2 bases to trimming and J lost 1 base, with 11 bases between them. Germline values: CDR1 MNHNS, CDR2 SASEGT. The CDR3 sequence: CASSEMHGLNYGYTL. Here the CDR3 DNA reads TGTGCCAGCAGTGAAATGCACGGCCTTAACTATGGCTACACCCTC.

The chain uses TRBV29-1 and TRBJ2-7, with 7 bases fitting TRBD2. V lost 4 bases to trimming and J lost 4 bases; unmatched junction nucleotides: 13. Germline V gene lookup returns CDR1 SQVTM and CDR2 ANQGSEA. The CDR3 is made up of 15 amino acids. CDR3 coding DNA: TGCAGCGTTGGTTCCGCCGGGACTACAATGTACGAGCAGTACTTC. Translation gives CSVGSAGTTMYEQYF.

The chain carries TRBV9 and TRBJ2-7; the match to TRBD1 covers 10 bases. Germline lookup yields CDR1 SGDLS and CDR2 YYNGEE. The CDR3 is 15 amino acids. J was trimmed by 1 base and V by 3 bases; bases with no gene match: 4. CDR3 region: CASSAGTGASYEQYF. As DNA, the CDR3 is TGTGCCAGCAGCGCCGGGACAGGGGCGTCCTACGAGCAGTACTTC.

This chain links TRBV7-9 with TRBJ2-7; D is possibly TRBD1 (6 bases). The CDR3 runs to 13 residues. Germline V gene data show CDR1 as SEHNR and CDR2 as FQNEAQ (reference sequence). Between the trimmed V and J ends, which lost 5 bases and 7 bases, there was a span of 15 bases. The CDR3 reads CASSPRGQGEQYF. DNA for the CDR3: TGTGCCAGCAGCCCCAGGGGCCAGGGGGAGCAGTACTTC.

V is TRBV28 and J is TRBJ2-7; 9 bases agree with TRBD1. In germline, CDR1 is MDHEN, CDR2 SYDVKM. The J segment lost 5 bases and the V segment lost 4 bases, leaving 12 bases of the junction unmatched. The CDR3 contains 16 residues. The CDR3 DNA is TGTGCCAGCAGTTACCCGATTAGACAGGGGGACCACGAGCAGTACTTC. Translating it yields CASSYPIRQGDHEQYF.